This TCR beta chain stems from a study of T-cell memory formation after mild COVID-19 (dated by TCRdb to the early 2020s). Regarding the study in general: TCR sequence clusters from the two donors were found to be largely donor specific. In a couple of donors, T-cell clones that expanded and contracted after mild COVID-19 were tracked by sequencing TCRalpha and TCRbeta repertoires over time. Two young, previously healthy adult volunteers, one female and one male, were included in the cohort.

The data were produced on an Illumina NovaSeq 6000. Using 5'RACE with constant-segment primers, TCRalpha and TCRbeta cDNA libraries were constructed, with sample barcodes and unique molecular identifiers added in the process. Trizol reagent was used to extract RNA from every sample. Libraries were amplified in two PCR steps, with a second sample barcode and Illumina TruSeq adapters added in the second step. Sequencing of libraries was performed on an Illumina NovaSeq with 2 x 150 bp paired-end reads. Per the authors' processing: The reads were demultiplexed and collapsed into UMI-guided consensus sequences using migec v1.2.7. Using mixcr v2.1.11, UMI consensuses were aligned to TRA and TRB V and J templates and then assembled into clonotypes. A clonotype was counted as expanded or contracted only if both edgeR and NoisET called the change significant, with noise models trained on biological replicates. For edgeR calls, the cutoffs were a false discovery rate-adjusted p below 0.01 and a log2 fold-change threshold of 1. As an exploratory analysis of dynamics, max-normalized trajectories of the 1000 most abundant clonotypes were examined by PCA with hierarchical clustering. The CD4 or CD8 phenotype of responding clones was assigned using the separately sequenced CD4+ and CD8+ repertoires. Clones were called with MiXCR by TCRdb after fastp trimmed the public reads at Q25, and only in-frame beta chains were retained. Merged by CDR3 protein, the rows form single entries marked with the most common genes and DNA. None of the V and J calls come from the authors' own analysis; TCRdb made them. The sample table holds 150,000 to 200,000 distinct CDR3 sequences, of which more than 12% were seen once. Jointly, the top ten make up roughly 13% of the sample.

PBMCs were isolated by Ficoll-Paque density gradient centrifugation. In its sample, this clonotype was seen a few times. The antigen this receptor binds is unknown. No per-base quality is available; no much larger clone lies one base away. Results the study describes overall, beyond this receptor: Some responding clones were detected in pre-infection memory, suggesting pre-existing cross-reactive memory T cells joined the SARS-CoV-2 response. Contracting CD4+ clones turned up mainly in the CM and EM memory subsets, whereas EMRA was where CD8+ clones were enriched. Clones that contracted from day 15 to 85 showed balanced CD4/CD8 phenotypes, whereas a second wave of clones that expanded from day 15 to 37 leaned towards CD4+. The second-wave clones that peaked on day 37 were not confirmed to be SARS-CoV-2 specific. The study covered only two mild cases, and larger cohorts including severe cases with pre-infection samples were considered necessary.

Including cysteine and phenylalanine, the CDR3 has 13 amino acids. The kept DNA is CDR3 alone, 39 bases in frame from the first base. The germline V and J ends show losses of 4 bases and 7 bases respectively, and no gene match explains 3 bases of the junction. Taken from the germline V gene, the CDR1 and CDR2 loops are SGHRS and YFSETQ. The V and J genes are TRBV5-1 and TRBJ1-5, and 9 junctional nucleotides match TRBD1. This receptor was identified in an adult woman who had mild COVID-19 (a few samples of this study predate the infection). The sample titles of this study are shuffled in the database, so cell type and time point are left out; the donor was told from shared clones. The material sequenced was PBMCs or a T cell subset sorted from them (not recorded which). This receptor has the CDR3 CASSLDRGQPQHF. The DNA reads TGCGCCAGCAGCCTGGACAGGGGACAGCCCCAGCATTTT.